This TCR beta chain was sequenced in a study of Ad26.COV2.S vaccination and SARS-CoV-2 variants. At the level of the study: Sample donor was a member of the COV1001 Ad26.COV2.S trial arm.

Treatment of the sample: 15 to 20 received Ad26.COV2.S at low or high dose, single or two shots; about 5 received placebo; per-sample allocation not given. Specimens were obtained on day 63 following the first vaccine or placebo injection. This CDR3 has 14 amino acids. Trimming left V 0 bases short and J 3 bases short, with 9 bases between. In germline, CDR1 is SGHTA, CDR2 FQGNSA. This clone occurred a few times. Its cognate antigen is unknown. The study, taken as a whole, reports: Vaccine and placebo recipients had similar non-spike TCR breadth.

The assay was immunoSEQ multiplex PCR, and TCRdb's table has in-frame clones only and misses some. The table lists about 680,000 clones, more than 70% of them singletons. This receptor was obtained from a person between 18 and 60 years old who received the Ad26.COV2.S COVID-19 vaccine or a placebo. The input for sequencing was peripheral blood, taken in a trial of Ad26.COV2.S vaccine versus placebo. The chain employs TRBV7-2 and TRBJ2-7; D tentatively reads TRBD1 or TRBD2 (5 bases each). The CDR3 loop is CASSLAGTNYEQYF. The CDR3 DNA is TGTGCCAGCAGCTTAGCCGGGACCAACTACGAGCAGTACTTC.